This entry concerns a single T cell receptor beta chain. Its target is unknown. These data are taken from a study of T cells expressing NK-cell markers. Looking at the study overall: Repertoires of TCR beta were obtained from T cells sorted as CD3+CD56+NKG2C+, CD3+CD56+NKG2C- and CD3+CD56-NKG2C+. General study findings and limits: Among CD8+ T cells from over 5 donors, dominant NKG2C+ clonotypes accounted for about 1.0-7.0%.

What made the TCR beta cDNA was 5'RACE template switching with UMIs. Reanalyzing the 5' RACE reads, TCRdb keeps one entry per CDR3 protein, without DNA. The sample shows approximately 170,000 distinct CDR3 sequences, and 20% to 25% sits with its ten largest clones. This CDR3 is built from 14 residues. The TCR was taken from a man between 18 and 69 years old in good health. The gene calls are TRBV21-1 and TRBJ1-1; the D call of TRBD1 rests on TCRdb alone, since no DNA is present to check it. TRBV21-1 is a known pseudogene. Sequenced material: blood T cells: a sorted CD56 or NKG2C T cell subset, CD4+ or CD8+ T cells, or bulk PBMC T cells (not recorded which). The CDR3 protein is CASTPLRLNTEAFF.